The 23 T cell receptor beta chains listed next were all sequenced from one sample in a study of shared clonotypes between healthy human individuals. This table comes from immunoSEQ multiplex PCR, and its TCRdb copy is limited to in-frame clones, with some not included. The data contain millions of clones, 85% to 95% of them singletons. Material: naive CD4+ T cells sorted from blood. Described subset: CD45RA+ positively selected. The receptors here all came from a man in his late teens or twenties in good health.

The V and J genes are TRBV18 and TRBJ2-7; 10 bases match TRBD2. This CDR3 has 17 amino acids. Germline V gives CDR1 KGHSH, CDR2 LQKENI. V was clipped by 0 bases and J by 4 bases; unmatched bases: 9. DNA for the CDR3: TGTGCCAGCTCACCACCGAGTAGTCTAGCGGGAGAATACGAGCAGTACTTC. Its translation: CASSPPSSLAGEYEQYF.

The chain is built from TRBV2 and TRBJ2-3, with 13 positions matching TRBD2. Germline-derived CDR1 and CDR2 are SNHLY and FYNNEI. CDR3 length: 18 amino acids. The J segment lost 3 bases and the V segment lost 4 bases, leaving 10 bases of the junction unmatched. This chain's CDR3 is CASSAQPGLAGRTDTQYF. The CDR3 coding sequence is TGTGCCAGCAGTGCCCAACCGGGACTAGCGGGAAGAACAGATACGCAGTATTTT. The full variable domain, with the rest looked up from reference TRBV2 and TRBJ2-3, is EPEVTQTPSHQVTQMGQEVILRCVPISNHLYFYWYRQILGQKVEFLVSFYNNEISEKSEIFDDQFSVERPDGSNFTLKIRSTKLEDSAMYFCASSAQPGLAGRTDTQYFGPGTRLTVL.

The V gene is TRBV9, the J gene TRBJ2-7, with 11 positions matching TRBD1. V shed 1 base, J shed 2 bases, and the junction held 5 bases outside the gene matches. In germline, CDR1 is SGDLS, CDR2 YYNGEE. The CDR3 extends over 16 amino acids. The CDR3 loop reads CASSVTGTGGTYEQYF. The DNA of the CDR3 is TGTGCCAGCAGCGTAACCGGGACAGGGGGTACCTACGAGCAGTACTTC. The full variable domain, in which reference TRBV9 and TRBJ2-7 provide the parts outside the CDR3, is DSGVTQTPKHLITATGQRVTLRCSPRSGDLSVYWYQQSLDQGLQFLIQYYNGEERAKGNILERFSAQQFPDLHSELNLSSLELGDSALYFCASSVTGTGGTYEQYFGPGTRLTVT.

A single count supports this clone. V usage is TRBV11-2 and J usage is TRBJ2-1; 7 bases are shared with TRBD2. The CDR3 covers 16 residues. J gave up 8 bases and V 1 base, and 11 bases lay outside the gene matches. Germline V gene lookup returns CDR1 SGHAT and CDR2 FQNNGV. Here the CDR3 DNA reads TGTGCCAGCAGCTTAGGGGCGGGAGCCTTGGGGCATGAGCAGTTCTTC. Translating it yields CASSLGAGALGHEQFF. Together with reference TRBV11-2 and TRBJ2-1, the CDR3 gives the full variable domain: EAGVAQSPRYKIIEKRQSVAFWCNPISGHATLYWYQQILGQGPKLLIQFQNNGVVDDSQLPKDRFSAERLKGVDSTLKIQPAKLEDSAVYLCASSLGAGALGHEQFFGPGTRLTVL.

The J gene is TRBJ1-3, the V gene TRBV7-2; D is uncertain. Per germline, CDR1 SGHTA and CDR2 FQGNSA. The CDR3 extends over 17 amino acids. V gave up 1 base and J gave up 0 bases, with 13 bases separating them. CDR3 nucleotide sequence: TGTGCCAGCAGCTTAGGGCGTCAGCTCAGCTCTGGAAACACCATATATTTT. It encodes CASSLGRQLSSGNTIYF.

This clone has only a few counts. The V and J genes are TRBV2 and TRBJ1-4; D is ambiguous. From germline, CDR1 is SNHLY and CDR2 FYNNEI. The CDR3 has 14 amino acids. The V gene lost 9 bases and the J gene lost 3 bases, with 14 bases spanning the gap. CDR3 bases: TGTGCCAGTTGCGCAGTTGTCGCTAATGAAAAACTGTTTTTT. It is translated as CASCAVVANEKLFF.

This chain connects TRBV10-3 to TRBJ2-3; 11 bases align to TRBD2. CDR1 ENHRY and CDR2 SYGVKD come from the germline V gene. This CDR3 is built from 15 residues. V was pared by 3 bases and J by 7 bases, with 6 bases of the junction left unmatched. In DNA, the CDR3 is TGTGCCATCAGTGACGGCCTAGCGGGGGGATATACGCAGTATTTT. Its protein product is CAISDGLAGGYTQYF.

This chain joins TRBV30 and TRBJ1-6; a possible D gene is TRBD1 (5 bases). Looked up from germline, CDR1 is GTSNPN and CDR2 is SVGIG (reference sequence). V dropped 2 bases and J dropped 10 bases, with 15 bases sitting between them. This CDR3 has 14 amino acids. The CDR3 nucleotides read TGTGCCTGGAGTACGGGAAACGGGGACTCACCCCTCCACTTT. Translated: CAWSTGNGDSPLHF.

Turning to this clone: The same CDR3 can be traced to other DNA sequences in this sample. This chain links TRBV4-1 with TRBJ1-2; D is uncertain. The V and J ends lost 0 bases and 2 bases respectively, with 4 bases between them. CDR3 length: 13 amino acids. Germline V gene sequence: CDR1 MGHRA, CDR2 YSYEKL. The CDR3 bases are TGCGCCAGCAGCCAAGATCGAAACTATGGCTACACCTTC. Translation: CASSQDRNYGYTF.

V usage is TRBV29-1 and J usage is TRBJ2-7; 8 positions agree with TRBD1. The CDR3 has 14 amino acids. CDR1 and CDR2 (germline): SQVTM, ANQGSEA. V shed 1 base and J 1 base; nucleotides not matched to a gene: 3. The CDR3: CSVEGDRHSYEQYF. CDR3 DNA sequence: TGCAGCGTTGAAGGGGACAGGCATTCCTACGAGCAGTACTTC.

This rearrangement joins TRBV7-2 to TRBJ2-7; 10 nucleotides align to TRBD1. In germline, CDR1 is SGHTA, CDR2 FQGNSA. Trimming removed 5 bases from V and 5 bases from J; junction bases left unmatched: 9. This CDR3 has 15 amino acids. The CDR3 reads CASSRRDRGINEQYF. Written as DNA, the CDR3 is TGTGCCAGCAGCCGCCGGGACAGGGGAATCAACGAGCAGTACTTC.

This clone was picked up one time. The V gene is TRBV6-1, the J gene TRBJ1-5; D call uncertain. Deletions cut 4 bases from V and 3 bases from J, with 16 bases between. Germline V gene sequence: CDR1 MNHNS, CDR2 SASEGT. CDR3 size: 16 residues. The CDR3, as DNA: TGTGCCAGCAGTGTTGAAGGGTTATTTGCCAATCAGCCCCAGCATTTT. This encodes CASSVEGLFANQPQHF.

The rearrangement uses TRBV9 and TRBJ2-3; 10 bases map to TRBD2. The CDR3 spans 16 residues. Germline V gene data show CDR1 as SGDLS and CDR2 as YYNGEE. V shed 0 bases, J shed 6 bases, and the junction held 7 bases outside the gene matches. Written as DNA, the CDR3 is TGTGCCAGCAGCGTAGATCCGGGAGCGGGAGGGGATACGCAGTATTTT. It yields the protein CASSVDPGAGGDTQYF.

The gene calls are TRBV11-3 and TRBJ2-3, with TRBD1 matching 8 bases. V lost 5 bases and J lost 4; bases outside the gene matches: 14. The length of the CDR3 is 17 residues. Germline-derived CDR1 and CDR2 are SGHNT and YENEEA. CDR3 residues: CASSPGGWGQDPDTQYF. CDR3 nucleotide sequence: TGTGCCAGCAGCCCAGGGGGGTGGGGACAGGACCCAGATACGCAGTATTTT.

V and J are TRBV7-2 and TRBJ2-5, with TRBD1 matching 7 bases. Germline values: CDR1 SGHTA, CDR2 FQGNSA. The CDR3 has 14 residues. V was clipped by 5 bases and J by 5 bases; unmatched bases: 8. CDR3 sequence (DNA): TGTGCCAGCAGCGCGCAGGGGGTCGGGGAGACCCAGTACTTC. It encodes CASSAQGVGETQYF.

The V and J genes are TRBV19 and TRBJ1-1; TRBD1 might be the D (6 bases). The length of the CDR3 is 15 residues. Germline CDR1 LNHDA, CDR2 SQIVND (reference sequence). Trimming removed 7 bases at V and 1 base at J, with 16 bases between. As DNA, the CDR3 is TGTGCCAGTAACCAACGGACAGCTGGGAACACTGAAGCTTTCTTT. This translates into CASNQRTAGNTEAFF.

With regard to this clone: The junction shows a germline mismatch at one end, possibly a read error. The chain recombines TRBV5-4 with TRBJ2-7; D tentatively reads TRBD1 or TRBD2 (5 bases each). The CDR3 spans 13 residues. CDR1 is SGHNT, CDR2 YYREEE, per germline (reference sequence). The chain's CDR3 is CVSSRGSSYEQYF. In DNA, the CDR3 is TGTGTCAGCAGTCGGGGCAGCTCCTACGAGCAGTACTTC.

Here the CDR3 reads CASSSTQGGAFF. The CDR3 DNA reads as TGTGCCAGCAGTTCGACCCAGGGAGGGGCTTTCTTT. The chain employs TRBV6-5 and TRBJ1-1; possible D gene TRBD1, 5 bases. CDR1 and CDR2 (germline): MNHEY, SVGAGI. This CDR3 is 12 amino acids long. V lost 4 bases and J 11 bases, leaving 14 bases between the germline ends.

The J gene is TRBJ2-3, the V gene TRBV19; D is unclear. The CDR3 totals 13 residues. Trimming took off 7 bases at V and 0 bases at J, with 8 bases between the two ends. Germline assignment: CDR1 LNHDA and CDR2 SQIVND (reference sequence). Here the CDR3 reads CASKASSTDTQYF. The CDR3 DNA reads TGTGCCAGTAAGGCGTCTAGCACAGATACGCAGTATTTT.

This clone turned up a few times. The V and J genes are TRBV5-4 and TRBJ1-4; no clear D. Germline lookup yields CDR1 SGHNT and CDR2 YYREEE (reference sequence). There are 14 residues in the CDR3. V lost 1 base and J lost 8, with 12 bases in between. CDR3 loop: CASSLWGTSEKLFF. The DNA for the CDR3 is TGTGCCAGCAGCTTGTGGGGTACGAGCGAAAAACTGTTTTTT.

The V call is TRBV9, the J call TRBJ2-3; D not certain. Germline-derived CDR1 and CDR2 are SGDLS and YYNGEE. This CDR3 has 14 amino acids. Deletions cut 0 bases from V and 6 bases from J, with 11 bases between. CDR3: CASSVGPQTDTQYF. The DNA for the CDR3 is TGTGCCAGCAGCGTAGGACCACAAACGGATACGCAGTATTTT.

The rearrangement joins TRBV27 to TRBJ2-7, with 12 bases fitting TRBD2. This CDR3 has 15 amino acids. J gave up 2 bases and V 4 bases, and 3 bases lay outside the gene matches. Germline loops: CDR1 MNHEY, CDR2 SMNVEV (reference sequence). CDR3 sequence reads: CASSSGLAGTYEQYF. The CDR3 DNA reads TGTGCCAGCAGTTCCGGACTAGCGGGGACCTACGAGCAGTACTTC.

The V and J genes are TRBV10-3 and TRBJ2-5, with D perhaps matching TRBD2 (5 bases). The CDR3 sequence is 15 residues long. The V end lost 3 bases, the J end lost 1 base, and 12 bases lay between the germline ends. Germline CDR1 ENHRY, CDR2 SYGVKD. DNA for the CDR3: TGTGCCATCAGTGAAGGAGGCACTGGCCAAGAGACCCAGTACTTC. This translates into CAISEGGTGQETQYF.